These T cell receptor beta chains were read from a single sample in a study of T cells in Graves' hyperthyroidism and ophthalmopathy. MiXCR was run by TCRdb on the multiplex PCR reads, yielding one entry per CDR3 protein. The sample contains roughly 350,000 distinct CDR3 sequences, roughly 15% of which appear only once. The sequencing sample was made of blood. Source of these receptors: a woman in her twenties or thirties with Graves' ophthalmopathy. Both conserved end residues are part of each CDR3. Each record gives: clone size, D gene, V gene, J gene, CDR3 DNA, CDR3 protein. D genes are given only for firm matches. For some rows the clone size is stated as once, few or many, or as a class when expanded; others skip it.

>many|.|TRBV18|TRBJ1-1
TGTGCCAGCTCACCAACTCTTGGGAACACTGAAGCTTTCTTT
CASSPTLGNTEAFF
>.|.|TRBV19|TRBJ2-5
TGTGCCAGTAGTATAGTAAACAGACAAGAGACCCAGTACTTC
CASSIVNRQETQYF
>.|.|TRBV7-2|TRBJ1-2
TGTGCCAGCAGCTTAGTCATTAACTATGGCTACACCTTC
CASSLVINYGYTF
>many|.|TRBV20-1|TRBJ2-2
TGCAGTGCTAGAGTGGGCGGGGGCGCCGGGGAGCTGTTTTTT
CSARVGGGAGELFF
>many|.|TRBV12-3/TRBV12-4|TRBJ1-2
TGTGCCAGCAGCCATTCTTCACAGGGCCGGGGCTACACCTTC
CASSHSSQGRGYTF
>.|TRBD2|TRBV6-1|TRBJ2-3
TGTGCCAGCAGTCCCCTAGCGGGGGGGCGCCCAGATACGCAGTATTTT
CASSPLAGGRPDTQYF
>many|.|TRBV27|TRBJ2-1
TGTGCCAGCAGCCGATTTCAGGGATCCTACAATGAGCAGTTCTTC
CASSRFQGSYNEQFF
>many|.|TRBV12-3/TRBV12-4|TRBJ1-2
TGTGCCAGCAGTTTCGACAGTAACTATGGCTACACCTTC
CASSFDSNYGYTF
>.|.|TRBV6-1|TRBJ1-4
TGTGCCAGCTTTCCTTTCAGGGGACCGGCTAATGAAAAACTGTTTTTT
CASFPFRGPANEKLFF
>many|.|TRBV20-1|TRBJ1-2
TGCAGTGCCACGGGACCCACGGCTAACTATGGCTACACCTTC
CSATGPTANYGYTF
>many|.|TRBV20-1|TRBJ1-1
TGCAGTGCCCCCTTAGACAGCACTAAGGAAGCTTTCTTT
CSAPLDSTKEAFF